The 20 T cell receptor beta chains presented below share a single source sample, sequenced in a study of beta chain bispecific antibodies for T cell cancers. Findings and caveats of the study: The leukemia cells, rather than normal T cells, gave most of the targeted TRBV signal.

No cognate antigen is known for these TCRs. Using its own MiXCR run on the 5' RACE reads, TCRdb lists one record per CDR3 protein. The table records 20,000 to 25,000 distinct CDR3 sequences, under 3% of them present only once. T cells were expanded from blood mononuclear cells for 3 to 4 days with anti-CD3 OKT3 or CD3/CD28 beads. Sequenced: healthy donor T cells cultured with leukemia cells. These TCRs come from a human donor in good health. Some clones in this sample may be carry-over from other donors' samples.

This clonotype was detected many times. The V call is TRBV19, the J call TRBJ2-7; 8 bases fit TRBD2. Germline V lookup: CDR1 LNHDA, CDR2 SQIVND (reference sequence). Trimming took 4 bases from V and 4 from J; bases not matched to a gene: 6. CDR3 length equals 14 residues. CDR3 sequence: CASSTGGGSYEQYF. The CDR3 DNA reads TGTGCCAGTAGTACCGGGGGGGGCTCTTACGAGCAGTACTTC.

This clonotype was observed a few times. The V gene is TRBV3-1, the J gene TRBJ1-5, with D tentatively TRBD1 (5 bases). This CDR3 spans 15 amino acids. V was trimmed by 0 bases and J by 8 bases, leaving 14 bases between them. Germline CDR1 and CDR2: LGHDT and YNNKEL (reference sequence). The CDR3 DNA follows: TGTGCCAGCAGCCAAGAAGGGGTTGAGGGTGAGCCCCAGCATTTT. Its translation is CASSQEGVEGEPQHF. Supplemented by reference TRBV3-1 and TRBJ1-5, the full variable domain reads DTAVSQTPKYLVTQMGNDKSIKCEQNLGHDTMYWYKQDSKKFLKIMFSYNNKELIINETVPNRFSPKSPDKAHLNLHINSLELGDSAVYFCASSQEGVEGEPQHFGDGTRLSIL.

The sample holds many counts of this clonotype. The chain has TRBV19 and TRBJ1-5, with D uncertain. CDR1 is LNHDA and CDR2 is SQIVND in the germline V gene (reference sequence). Trimming left V 1 base short and J 7 bases short, with 5 bases between. CDR3 size: 12 residues. The chain's CDR3 is CASSIGWQPQHF. The CDR3 coding sequence is TGTGCCAGTAGTATAGGGTGGCAGCCCCAGCATTTT.

This clonotype was detected ten times or more. The chain recombines TRBV7-9 with TRBJ2-1; D gene unclear. The CDR3 consists of 15 residues. The germline V gene has CDR1 SEHNR and CDR2 FQNEAQ (reference sequence). V was pared by 6 bases and J by 2 bases, with 14 bases between. The CDR3 loop reads CASRTDPGPYNEQFF. The CDR3 region has the DNA TGTGCCAGCAGAACGGACCCCGGACCCTACAATGAGCAGTTCTTC.

The sample holds many counts of this clonotype. The genes are TRBV5-1 and TRBJ2-3; no clear D. V shed 0 bases and J shed 1 base, with 6 bases lying between them. This CDR3 is 14 amino acids long. From germline, CDR1 is SGHRS and CDR2 YFSETQ. The CDR3 loop reads CASSLDRGTDTQYF. CDR3 nucleotides: TGCGCCAGCAGCTTGGATCGGGGCACAGATACGCAGTATTTT.

This clonotype was counted ten times or more. This rearrangement joins TRBV7-2 to TRBJ2-1, with D maybe TRBD2 (6 bases). Germline loops: CDR1 SGHTA, CDR2 FQGNSA. The V end lost 2 bases, the J end lost 0 bases, and 8 bases lay between the germline ends. This CDR3 comprises 15 residues. The CDR3, as DNA: TGTGCCAGCAGCTTACTCGGGGGCTCCTACAATGAGCAGTTCTTC. Protein: CASSLLGGSYNEQFF.

This clonotype is judged medium-sized (0.01 to 0.1%). This chain joins TRBV10-1 and TRBJ2-2; D not resolved. The CDR3 has 13 residues. Germline values: CDR1 WNHNN, CDR2 SYGVQD (reference sequence). V was clipped by 0 bases and J by 7 bases, with 6 bases between them. The CDR3 region is CASSESVVGELFF. The CDR3 DNA is TGCGCCAGCAGTGAGTCGGTCGTCGGGGAGCTGTTTTTT.

The sample holds many counts of this clonotype. The CDR3 reads CATGYGGGTDEQYF. The CDR3 nucleotides are TGTGCCACAGGGTACGGAGGGGGAACGGACGAGCAGTACTTC. The J gene is TRBJ2-7, the V gene TRBV6-1; D is perhaps TRBD1 or TRBD2 (6 bases each). This CDR3 is 14 amino acids long. CDR1 MNHNS and CDR2 SASEGT come from the germline V gene. The V end lost 10 bases, the J end lost 5 bases, and 21 bases lay between the germline ends.

Ten or more counts support this clonotype. The V call is TRBV18, the J call TRBJ2-5; D gene unclear. Germline loops: CDR1 KGHSH, CDR2 LQKENI. Trimming removed 5 bases at V and 2 bases at J, with 9 bases between. CDR3 size: 13 residues. The CDR3, as DNA: TGTGCCAGCTCAGGCGCAAATCAAGAGACCCAGTACTTC. It codes for CASSGANQETQYF. The entire variable domain, with the rest obtained from reference TRBV18 and TRBJ2-5, is as follows: NAGVMQNPRHLVRRRGQEARLRCSPMKGHSHVYWYRQLPEEGLKFMVYLQKENIIDESGMPKERFSAEFPKEGPSILRIQQVVRGDSAAYFCASSGANQETQYFGPGTRLLVL.

The rearrangement joins TRBV19 to TRBJ1-1; 9 bases are a match to TRBD1. The CDR3 contains 12 residues. The V gene end was trimmed by 9 bases and the J gene end by 5 bases; junction bases not matched to a gene: 4. The V gene's germline CDR1 is LNHDA and CDR2 SQIVND (reference sequence). CDR3 in amino acids: CASGQGITEAFF. The CDR3 DNA reads TGTGCCAGCGGACAGGGGATAACTGAAGCTTTCTTT. The variable domain in full, with the rest retrieved from reference TRBV19 and TRBJ1-1, is DGGITQSPKYLFRKEGQNVTLSCEQNLNHDAMYWYRQDPGQGLRLIYYSQIVNDFQKGDIAEGYSVSREKKESFPLTVTSAQKNPTAFYLCASGQGITEAFFGQGTRLTVV.

A few counts support this clonotype. The junction shows a germline mismatch at one end, possibly a read error. J is TRBJ1-5 and V is TRBV19; D may be TRBD1 (6 bases). This CDR3 has 12 residues. Germline V gene data show CDR1 as LNHDA and CDR2 as SQIVND (reference sequence). This CDR3 reads CSTGYGNQPQHF. The DNA of the CDR3 is TGCTCCACAGGGTATGGCAATCAGCCCCAGCATTTT.

In its sample, this clonotype was seen many times. This sequence joins TRBV7-8 and TRBJ2-5, with 7 bases lining up with TRBD1. The CDR3 covers 14 residues. With 5 bases clipped from V and 5 bases from J, the junction kept 8 bases outside the gene matches. The germline CDR1 and CDR2 sequences are SGHVS and FQNEAQ. CDR3 bases: TGTGCCAGCAGCGGTAGACAGGGTACCGAGACCCAGTACTTC. Translated, it gives CASSGRQGTETQYF. Using reference TRBV7-8 and TRBJ2-5 for the parts outside the CDR3, the full variable domain is GAGVSQSPRYKVAKRGQDVALRCDPISGHVSLFWYQQALGQGPEFLTYFQNEAQLDKSGLPSDRFFAERPEGSVSTLKIQRTQQEDSAVYLCASSGRQGTETQYFGPGTRLLVL.

This clonotype was counted many times. V is TRBV5-1 and J is TRBJ1-5; no definite D call. The germline V gene has CDR1 SGHRS and CDR2 YFSETQ. The CDR3 totals 15 residues. The V end lost 1 base, the J end lost 1 base, and 9 bases lay between the germline ends. The CDR3, as DNA: TGCGCCAGCAGCTTGTCGGGATTGAGCAATCAGCCCCAGCATTTT. Translated: CASSLSGLSNQPQHF.

The chain carries TRBV7-6 and TRBJ1-6; D possibly corresponds to TRBD1 (5 bases). This CDR3 comprises 15 residues. Per the germline V gene, CDR1 is SGHVS and CDR2 is FNYEAQ. Trimming shortened V by 2 bases and J by 4 bases, and 9 bases separated the two germline ends. The CDR3 DNA reads as TGTGCCAGCAGCTTAAATCGGGGGTATAATTCACCCCTCCACTTT. This codes for CASSLNRGYNSPLHF.

This clonotype was found many times. J is TRBJ2-3 and V is TRBV15; a possible D gene is TRBD1 (5 bases). V lost 1 base and J lost 2, with 10 bases in between. The CDR3 length is 15 residues. Per the germline V gene, CDR1 is LNHNV and CDR2 is YYDKDF (reference sequence). CDR3 sequence reads: CATSRGAGPTDTQYF. CDR3 bases: TGTGCCACCAGCAGAGGAGCAGGGCCCACAGATACGCAGTATTTT.

This clonotype was recorded many times. V and J are TRBV5-1 and TRBJ1-3, with D unclear. This CDR3 is 13 amino acids long. Trimming removed 4 bases at V and 4 bases at J, with 9 bases between. From germline, CDR1 is SGHRS and CDR2 YFSETQ. CDR3 bases: TGCGCCAGCAGCCTGTCGTTCGGAAACACCATATATTTT. This sequence encodes CASSLSFGNTIYF.

This clonotype has just a few counts. The chain's CDR3 is CAIKGGARETQYF. The DNA for the CDR3 is TGTGCCATAAAGGGGGGGGCGCGGGAGACCCAGTACTTC. The chain uses TRBV27 and TRBJ2-5; maybe TRBD2 (7 bases). This CDR3 is built from 13 residues. The V gene's germline CDR1 is MNHEY and CDR2 SMNVEV (reference sequence). V shed 10 bases and J shed 5 bases, with 17 bases lying between them.

This clonotype was counted many times. J is TRBJ2-5 and V is TRBV12-3 or TRBV12-4, with TRBD2 as a possible D gene (6 bases). This CDR3 contains 14 residues. The ends were cut back, 6 bases at V and 5 bases at J, with 16 bases in the middle. CDR3 DNA: TGTGCCAGCAGCCCGACTAGGATGGAGGAGACCCAGTACTTC. Its protein product is CASSPTRMEETQYF.

CDR3 amino acids: CASSVGLAGDTQYF. CDR3 nucleotides: TGTGCCAGCAGCGTGGGACTAGCGGGAGATACGCAGTATTTT. This chain links TRBV5-4 with TRBJ2-3; 12 nucleotides agree with TRBD2. With 4 bases clipped from V and 5 bases from J, the junction kept 2 bases outside the gene matches. The length of the CDR3 is 14 residues. The V gene's germline CDR1 is SGHNT and CDR2 YYREEE (reference sequence).

This clonotype was observed many times. The rearrangement joins TRBV11-2 to TRBJ2-5, with D uncertain. CDR3 length: 14 residues. Germline-derived CDR1 and CDR2 are SGHAT and FQNNGV. Trimming cost V 1 base and J 5 bases, with 11 bases left between them. In DNA form, the CDR3 reads TGTGCCAGCAGCTTAGTGGGCTTCTGGGAGACCCAGTACTTC. This encodes CASSLVGFWETQYF.